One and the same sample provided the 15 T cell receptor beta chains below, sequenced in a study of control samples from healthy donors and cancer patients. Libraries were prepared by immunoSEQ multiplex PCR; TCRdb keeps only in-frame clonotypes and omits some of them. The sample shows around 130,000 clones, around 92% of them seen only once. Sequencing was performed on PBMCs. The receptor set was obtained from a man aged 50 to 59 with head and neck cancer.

The CDR3 here is CASTDRGINRGEQFF. DNA for the CDR3: TGTGCCAGCACGGACAGGGGAATCAACCGGGGTGAGCAGTTCTTC. The chain employs TRBV27 and TRBJ2-1; TRBD1 agrees at 9 bases. The CDR3 totals 15 residues. V was pared by 7 bases and J by 9 bases, with 13 bases of the junction left unmatched. Per germline, CDR1 MNHEY and CDR2 SMNVEV (reference sequence).

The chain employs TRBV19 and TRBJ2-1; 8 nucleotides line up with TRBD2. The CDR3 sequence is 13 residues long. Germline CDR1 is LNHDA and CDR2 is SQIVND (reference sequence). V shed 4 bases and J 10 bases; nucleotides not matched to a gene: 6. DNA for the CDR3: TGTGCCAGTAGTACCCGTAGCGGGGTCGAGCAGTTCTTC. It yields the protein CASSTRSGVEQFF.

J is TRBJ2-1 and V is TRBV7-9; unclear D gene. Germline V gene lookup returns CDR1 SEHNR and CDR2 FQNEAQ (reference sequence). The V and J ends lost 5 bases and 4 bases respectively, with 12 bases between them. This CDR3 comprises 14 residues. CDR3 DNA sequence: TGTGCCAGCAGCCCGCACGACCCATACAATGAGCAGTTCTTC. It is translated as CASSPHDPYNEQFF.

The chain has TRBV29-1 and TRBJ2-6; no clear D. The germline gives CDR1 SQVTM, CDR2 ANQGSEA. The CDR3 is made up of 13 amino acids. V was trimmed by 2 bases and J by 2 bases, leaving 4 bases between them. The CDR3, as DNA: TGCAGCGTTGAATCGACTGGGGCCAACGTCCTGACTTTC. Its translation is CSVESTGANVLTF.

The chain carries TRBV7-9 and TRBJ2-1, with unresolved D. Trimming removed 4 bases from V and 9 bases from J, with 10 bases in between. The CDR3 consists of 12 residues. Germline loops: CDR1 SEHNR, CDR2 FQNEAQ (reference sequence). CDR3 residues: CASSYLQAEQFF. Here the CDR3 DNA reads TGTGCCAGCAGCTACCTACAAGCTGAGCAGTTCTTC. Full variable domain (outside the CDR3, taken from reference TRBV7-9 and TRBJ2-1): DTGVSQNPRHKITKRGQNVTFRCDPISEHNRLYWYRQTLGQGPEFLTYFQNEAQLEKSRLLSDRFSAERPKGSFSTLEIQRTEQGDSAMYLCASSYLQAEQFFGPGTRLTVL.

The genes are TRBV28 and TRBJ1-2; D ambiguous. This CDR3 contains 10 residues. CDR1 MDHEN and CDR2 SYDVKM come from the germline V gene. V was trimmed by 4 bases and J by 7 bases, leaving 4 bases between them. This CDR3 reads CASSSAGYTF. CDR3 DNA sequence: TGTGCCAGCAGTTCGGCTGGCTACACCTTC.

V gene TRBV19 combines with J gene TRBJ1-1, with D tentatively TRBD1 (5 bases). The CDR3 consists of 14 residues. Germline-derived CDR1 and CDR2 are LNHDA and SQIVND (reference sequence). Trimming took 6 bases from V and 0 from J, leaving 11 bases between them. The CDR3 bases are TGTGCCAGTAGGGGGCCCTCCATGAACACTGAAGCTTTCTTT. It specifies CASRGPSMNTEAFF.

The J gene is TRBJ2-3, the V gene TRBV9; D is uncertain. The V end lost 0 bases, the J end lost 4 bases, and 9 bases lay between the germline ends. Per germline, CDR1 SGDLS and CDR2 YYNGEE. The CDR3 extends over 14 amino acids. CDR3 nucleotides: TGTGCCAGCAGCGTAGAAAGCGCCTCAGATACGCAGTATTTT. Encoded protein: CASSVESASDTQYF.

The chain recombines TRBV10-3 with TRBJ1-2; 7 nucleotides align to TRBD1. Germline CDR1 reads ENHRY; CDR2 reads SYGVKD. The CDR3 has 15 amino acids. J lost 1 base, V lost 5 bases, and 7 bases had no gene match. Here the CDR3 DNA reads TGTGCCATCAGTAAGAAAACAGGGGATAACTATGGCTACACCTTC. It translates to CAISKKTGDNYGYTF.

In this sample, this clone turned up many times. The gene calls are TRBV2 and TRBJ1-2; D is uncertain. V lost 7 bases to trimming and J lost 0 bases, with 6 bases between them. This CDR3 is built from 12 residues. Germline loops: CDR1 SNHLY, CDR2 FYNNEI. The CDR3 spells CASTLANYGYTF. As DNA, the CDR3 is TGTGCCAGCACATTAGCTAACTATGGCTACACCTTC. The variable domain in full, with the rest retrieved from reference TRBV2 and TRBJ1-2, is EPEVTQTPSHQVTQMGQEVILRCVPISNHLYFYWYRQILGQKVEFLVSFYNNEISEKSEIFDDQFSVERPDGSNFTLKIRSTKLEDSAMYFCASTLANYGYTFGSGTRLTVV.

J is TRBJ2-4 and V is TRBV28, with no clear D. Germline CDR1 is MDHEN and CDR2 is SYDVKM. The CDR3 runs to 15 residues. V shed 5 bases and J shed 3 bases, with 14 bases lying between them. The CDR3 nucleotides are TGTGCCAGCAGTCCCTTGCCCATGGACAAAAACATTCAGTACTTC. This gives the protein CASSPLPMDKNIQYF.

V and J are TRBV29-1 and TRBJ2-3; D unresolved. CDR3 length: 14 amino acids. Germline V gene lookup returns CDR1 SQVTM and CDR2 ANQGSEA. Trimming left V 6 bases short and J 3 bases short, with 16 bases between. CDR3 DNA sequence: TGCAGCGTCGATACTACGGCCCTTACAGATACGCAGTATTTT. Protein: CSVDTTALTDTQYF.

The CDR3: CASTTGQGSYGYTF. Here the CDR3 DNA reads TGTGCCAGTACCACTGGACAGGGAAGCTATGGCTACACCTTC. The V gene is TRBV19, the J gene TRBJ1-2; 8 bases line up with TRBD1. Germline V gene data show CDR1 as LNHDA and CDR2 as SQIVND (reference sequence). The CDR3 is 14 residues long. J gave up 4 bases and V 7 bases, and 8 bases lay outside the gene matches.

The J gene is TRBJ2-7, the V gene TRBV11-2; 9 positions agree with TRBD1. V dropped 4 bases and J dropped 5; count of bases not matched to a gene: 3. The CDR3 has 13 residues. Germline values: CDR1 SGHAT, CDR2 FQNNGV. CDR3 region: CASSWTGDHEQYF. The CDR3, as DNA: TGTGCCAGCAGCTGGACAGGGGACCACGAGCAGTACTTC.

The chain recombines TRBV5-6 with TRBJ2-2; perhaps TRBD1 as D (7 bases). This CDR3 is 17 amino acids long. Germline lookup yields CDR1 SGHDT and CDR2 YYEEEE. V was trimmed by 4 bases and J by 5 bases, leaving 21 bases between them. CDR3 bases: TGTGCCAGCAGCCCCGGGGGTCGGACAGGCTTAACCGGGGAGCTGTTTTTT. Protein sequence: CASSPGGRTGLTGELFF.